These 23 T cell receptor beta chains came from one sample sequenced in a study of OX40 agonist ivuxolimab in advanced cancers. Sequencing used immunoSEQ multiplex PCR; TCRdb keeps in-frame clones, though not all of them. The sample has under 35,000 clones; 70% to 90% are singletons. Sequenced here: CD4+ or CD8+ T cells sorted from blood, sampled in a trial of the OX40 agonist ivuxolimab. These receptors came from an adult with an advanced solid tumor such as melanoma, head and neck, liver or kidney cancer.

CDR3 residues: CASSYGGNGRTDTQYF. The DNA for the CDR3 is TGTGCCAGCAGTTACGGCGGGAACGGACGCACAGATACGCAGTATTTT. The V and J genes are TRBV6-5 and TRBJ2-3; D may be TRBD2 (6 bases). Trimming stripped 2 bases from V and 1 base from J, with 13 bases between. CDR1 is MNHEY, CDR2 SVGAGI, per germline. This CDR3 contains 16 residues.

CDR3 nucleotides: TGTGCCAGCAGCTTGAGGACTAGCGGGGATACGCAGTATTTT. Translation: CASSLRTSGDTQYF. This chain connects TRBV5-6 to TRBJ2-3; 11 nucleotides match TRBD2. The CDR3 has 14 amino acids. The V gene's germline CDR1 is SGHDT and CDR2 YYEEEE. The J segment lost 6 bases and the V segment lost 1 base, leaving 1 base of the junction unmatched.

CDR3 DNA: TGTGCCAGCCTCGAAAGCGGGAGAAACAATGAGCAGTTCTTC. This sequence encodes CASLESGRNNEQFF. The chain joins TRBV28 to TRBJ2-1, with TRBD2 identical over 8 bases. This CDR3 comprises 14 residues. The trim removed 8 bases at V and 5 bases at J, leaving 8 bases unmatched. Germline V gene sequence: CDR1 MDHEN, CDR2 SYDVKM.

The rearrangement links TRBV5-1 to TRBJ1-1, with D hard to call. Germline CDR1 SGHRS, CDR2 YFSETQ. The V end was cut by 0 bases, the J end by 6 bases, with 6 bases between. The CDR3 consists of 12 residues. Here the CDR3 reads CASSLDSAEAFF. The CDR3 DNA reads TGCGCCAGCAGCTTGGACAGTGCTGAAGCTTTCTTT.

The chain couples TRBV6-4 to TRBJ1-1; D ambiguous. This CDR3 comprises 13 residues. Germline V gene sequence: CDR1 MRHNA, CDR2 SNTAGT. V lost 3 bases to trimming and J lost 10 bases, with 15 bases between them. CDR3 loop: CASSEGGSGRAFF. CDR3 nucleotides: TGTGCCAGCAGTGAAGGTGGTTCGGGGAGAGCTTTCTTT.

The chain recombines TRBV5-1 with TRBJ2-2, with TRBD1 matching 8 bases. This CDR3 region has 15 residues. With V trimmed by 4 bases and J by 7 bases, 9 bases remained unmatched. Germline assignment: CDR1 SGHRS and CDR2 YFSETQ. The CDR3 region is CASSVSGGAIGELFF. The CDR3 DNA is TGCGCCAGCAGCGTATCAGGGGGCGCGATCGGGGAGCTGTTTTTT.

This chain uses TRBV6-6 with TRBJ1-6; maybe TRBD1 (6 bases). Trimming pared 6 bases from V and 7 bases from J, leaving 10 bases between. This CDR3 is built from 13 residues. Germline V gene sequence: CDR1 MNHNY, CDR2 SVGAGI (reference sequence). In DNA form, the CDR3 reads TGTGCCAGCAGAGACGGACAGAATTCACCCCTCCACTTT. Protein: CASRDGQNSPLHF.

The chain recombines TRBV19 with TRBJ1-5; a possible D gene is TRBD1 (6 bases). Trimming stripped 3 bases from V and 2 bases from J, with 17 bases between. The CDR3 length is 17 residues. Germline V gives CDR1 LNHDA, CDR2 SQIVND (reference sequence). Here the CDR3 DNA reads TGTGCCAGTAGTATCCGGGGGGCGGTTTTGGGCAATCAGCCCCAGCATTTT. Amino acid sequence: CASSIRGAVLGNQPQHF.

V usage is TRBV7-9 and J usage is TRBJ2-5; 10 nucleotides match TRBD1. CDR3 length equals 16 residues. J lost 2 bases, V lost 8 bases, and 11 bases had no gene match. Germline values: CDR1 SEHNR, CDR2 FQNEAQ (reference sequence). CDR3 sequence: CASVLQGTGAQETQYF. CDR3 DNA sequence: TGTGCCAGCGTCCTACAGGGGACAGGGGCTCAAGAGACCCAGTACTTC.

As DNA, the CDR3 is TGTGCCAGTAGTCTCCGACAGGAGGCTGGAAACACCATATATTTT. Translation gives CASSLRQEAGNTIYF. V gene TRBV19 combines with J gene TRBJ1-3, with a possible D match to TRBD1 (6 bases). The germline V gene has CDR1 LNHDA and CDR2 SQIVND (reference sequence). V was trimmed by 5 bases and J by 2 bases, leaving 13 bases between them. This CDR3 comprises 15 residues.

V usage is TRBV15 and J usage is TRBJ2-2; 8 nucleotides agree with TRBD1. The V gene end was trimmed by 0 bases and the J gene end by 6 bases; junction bases not matched to a gene: 12. Germline assignment: CDR1 LNHNV and CDR2 YYDKDF (reference sequence). The CDR3 is 18 amino acids. The CDR3 sequence: CATSRDAGGAWLPGELFF. The CDR3 DNA reads as TGTGCCACCAGCAGAGATGCAGGGGGCGCATGGCTCCCCGGGGAGCTGTTTTTT.

This clone was seen just once. The chain is built from TRBV15 and TRBJ2-1; D call uncertain. The CDR3 runs 14 residues. V dropped 5 bases and J dropped 2 bases, with 10 bases sitting between them. CDR1 is LNHNV and CDR2 is YYDKDF in the germline V gene (reference sequence). The CDR3 DNA follows: TGTGCCACCAGCGTTCTCGTCACCTACAATGAGCAGTTCTTC. It codes for CATSVLVTYNEQFF.

The CDR3 loop is CASSLDSGANVLTF. DNA of the CDR3: TGTGCCAGCAGCTTAGATTCTGGGGCCAACGTCCTGACTTTC. The chain joins TRBV7-9 to TRBJ2-6, with D uncertain. CDR3 length: 14 residues. The ends were cut back, 1 base at V and 1 base at J, with 2 bases in the middle. CDR1 is SEHNR, CDR2 FQNEAQ, per germline (reference sequence).

The genes are TRBV5-6 and TRBJ1-6; D gene uncertain. The CDR3 consists of 11 residues. In germline, CDR1 is SGHDT, CDR2 YYEEEE. Trimming took 2 bases from V and 7 from J, leaving 1 base between them. The CDR3 region is CASSFNSPLHF. DNA for the CDR3: TGTGCCAGCAGCTTCAATTCACCCCTCCACTTT.

This clone was recorded only once. The genes are TRBV10-3 and TRBJ2-7, with a possible D match to TRBD2 (6 bases). V shed 4 bases and J shed 5 bases, with 18 bases lying between them. This CDR3 contains 15 residues. From germline, CDR1 is ENHRY and CDR2 SYGVKD. The CDR3 DNA is TGTGCCATCAGTGCGGGAACGGGAGCAGTCGACGAGCAGTACTTC. Residues: CAISAGTGAVDEQYF.

The chain employs TRBV6-1 and TRBJ2-1; TRBD2 aligns across 10 bases. This CDR3 comprises 16 residues. CDR1 is MNHNS and CDR2 is SASEGT in the germline V gene. V was pared by 0 bases and J by 3 bases, with 2 bases of the junction left unmatched. CDR3 nucleotides: TGTGCCAGCAGTGAAGCCGGGACTAGCGTCTACAATGAGCAGTTCTTC. Its protein product is CASSEAGTSVYNEQFF.

This chain joins TRBV28 and TRBJ2-1, with TRBD1 matching over 10 bases. Germline lookup yields CDR1 MDHEN and CDR2 SYDVKM. The CDR3 consists of 15 residues. V shed 10 bases and J 6 bases; nucleotides not matched to a gene: 12. For the CDR3, the DNA is TGTGCCACCTCGACCGGACAGGGGGGGGTCAATGAGCAGTTCTTC. The encoded protein is CATSTGQGGVNEQFF.

The rearrangement joins TRBV7-9 to TRBJ2-5; TRBD1 is a possible D gene (5 bases). The CDR3 spans 12 residues. Trimming removed 5 bases at V and 5 bases at J, with 9 bases between. Germline V gene sequence: CDR1 SEHNR, CDR2 FQNEAQ (reference sequence). The CDR3 here is CASSRQSETQYF. CDR3 in DNA: TGTGCCAGCAGCCGACAGTCGGAGACCCAGTACTTC. The whole variable domain, remainder taken from reference TRBV7-9 and TRBJ2-5, is DTGVSQNPRHKITKRGQNVTFRCDPISEHNRLYWYRQTLGQGPEFLTYFQNEAQLEKSRLLSDRFSAERPKGSFSTLEIQRTEQGDSAMYLCASSRQSETQYFGPGTRLLVL.

CDR3 residues: CASSYSSPSGSDEQFF. CDR3 DNA: TGTGCCAGCAGTTACTCGTCACCAAGCGGGAGTGATGAGCAGTTCTTC. The V call is TRBV6-6, the J call TRBJ2-1; TRBD2 aligns across 8 bases. The J segment lost 8 bases and the V segment lost 0 bases, leaving 9 bases of the junction unmatched. CDR1 and CDR2 (germline): MNHNY, SVGAGI (reference sequence). The CDR3 sequence is 16 residues long.

The V and J genes are TRBV7-6 and TRBJ1-5; no reliable D call. Trimming stripped 4 bases from V and 4 bases from J, with 8 bases between. This CDR3 is 13 amino acids long. The germline CDR1 and CDR2 sequences are SGHVS and FNYEAQ. CDR3 nucleotide sequence: TGTGCCAGCAGCTGGACGGTGAATCAGCCCCAGCATTTT. This codes for CASSWTVNQPQHF. Using reference TRBV7-6 and TRBJ1-5 for the parts outside the CDR3, the full variable domain is GAGVSQSPRYKVTKRGQDVALRCDPISGHVSLYWYRQALGQGPEFLTYFNYEAQQDKSGLPNDRFSAERPEGSISTLTIQRTEQRDSAMYRCASSWTVNQPQHFGDGTRLSIL.

This chain connects TRBV6-6 to TRBJ1-1; D unclear. V lost 2 bases and J 1 base, leaving 8 bases between the germline ends. The germline gives CDR1 MNHNY, CDR2 SVGAGI (reference sequence). CDR3 length: 14 amino acids. DNA for the CDR3: TGTGCCAGCAGTTACGCGCGGGGGAACACTGAAGCTTTCTTT. This translates into CASSYARGNTEAFF.

V usage is TRBV19 and J usage is TRBJ2-1, with 15 bases matching TRBD2. With 1 base clipped from V and 2 bases from J, the junction kept 6 bases outside the gene matches. The CDR3 extends over 19 amino acids. Germline values: CDR1 LNHDA, CDR2 SQIVND (reference sequence). CDR3 amino acids: CASSIGTSGRANTYNEQFF. DNA of the CDR3: TGTGCCAGTAGTATAGGGACTAGCGGGAGGGCCAATACCTACAATGAGCAGTTCTTC.

This chain connects TRBV19 to TRBJ2-1; TRBD2 aligns across 10 bases. J gave up 4 bases and V 5 bases, and 8 bases lay outside the gene matches. CDR3 length: 16 residues. Germline CDR1 reads LNHDA; CDR2 reads SQIVND (reference sequence). DNA of the CDR3: TGTGCCAGTAGTCCCCGGACTAGCGGACGTTACAATGAGCAGTTCTTC. This gives the protein CASSPRTSGRYNEQFF.